This T cell receptor (beta chain) stems from a study of blood T cell repertoires in COVID-19. Study information: Specimens from acute and convalescent COVID-19 originated in the United States, Italy and Spain. T cells, B-cell-depleted T cells, or PBMCs provided the cDNA or gDNA that served as material.

How the authors handled the data: Cell counts per sample came from amplifying reference gene primers. Data came from immunoSEQ multiplex PCR; TCRdb stores just in-frame clones and leaves some out. The V and J calls and clone size were taken over from that table, and D and trimming were inferred from the DNA. The data contain about 260,000 clones, 80% to 90% of them seen just once; the ten biggest clones take up over 1.5%. This CDR3 spans 14 amino acids. Germline V CDR1 and CDR2: SGHTA, FQGNSA. Trimming shortened V by 10 bases and J by 8 bases, and 20 bases separated the two germline ends. The TCR comes from a man aged 25 to 45 with active or convalescent COVID-19. This chain links TRBV7-2 with TRBJ2-2; the D gene is possibly TRBD1 (7 bases). The sample comprised peripheral blood. Written as DNA, the CDR3 is TGTGCCAACCGCAGGGGGGCACTGTATGGGGAGCTGTTTTTT. As protein: CANRRGALYGELFF.